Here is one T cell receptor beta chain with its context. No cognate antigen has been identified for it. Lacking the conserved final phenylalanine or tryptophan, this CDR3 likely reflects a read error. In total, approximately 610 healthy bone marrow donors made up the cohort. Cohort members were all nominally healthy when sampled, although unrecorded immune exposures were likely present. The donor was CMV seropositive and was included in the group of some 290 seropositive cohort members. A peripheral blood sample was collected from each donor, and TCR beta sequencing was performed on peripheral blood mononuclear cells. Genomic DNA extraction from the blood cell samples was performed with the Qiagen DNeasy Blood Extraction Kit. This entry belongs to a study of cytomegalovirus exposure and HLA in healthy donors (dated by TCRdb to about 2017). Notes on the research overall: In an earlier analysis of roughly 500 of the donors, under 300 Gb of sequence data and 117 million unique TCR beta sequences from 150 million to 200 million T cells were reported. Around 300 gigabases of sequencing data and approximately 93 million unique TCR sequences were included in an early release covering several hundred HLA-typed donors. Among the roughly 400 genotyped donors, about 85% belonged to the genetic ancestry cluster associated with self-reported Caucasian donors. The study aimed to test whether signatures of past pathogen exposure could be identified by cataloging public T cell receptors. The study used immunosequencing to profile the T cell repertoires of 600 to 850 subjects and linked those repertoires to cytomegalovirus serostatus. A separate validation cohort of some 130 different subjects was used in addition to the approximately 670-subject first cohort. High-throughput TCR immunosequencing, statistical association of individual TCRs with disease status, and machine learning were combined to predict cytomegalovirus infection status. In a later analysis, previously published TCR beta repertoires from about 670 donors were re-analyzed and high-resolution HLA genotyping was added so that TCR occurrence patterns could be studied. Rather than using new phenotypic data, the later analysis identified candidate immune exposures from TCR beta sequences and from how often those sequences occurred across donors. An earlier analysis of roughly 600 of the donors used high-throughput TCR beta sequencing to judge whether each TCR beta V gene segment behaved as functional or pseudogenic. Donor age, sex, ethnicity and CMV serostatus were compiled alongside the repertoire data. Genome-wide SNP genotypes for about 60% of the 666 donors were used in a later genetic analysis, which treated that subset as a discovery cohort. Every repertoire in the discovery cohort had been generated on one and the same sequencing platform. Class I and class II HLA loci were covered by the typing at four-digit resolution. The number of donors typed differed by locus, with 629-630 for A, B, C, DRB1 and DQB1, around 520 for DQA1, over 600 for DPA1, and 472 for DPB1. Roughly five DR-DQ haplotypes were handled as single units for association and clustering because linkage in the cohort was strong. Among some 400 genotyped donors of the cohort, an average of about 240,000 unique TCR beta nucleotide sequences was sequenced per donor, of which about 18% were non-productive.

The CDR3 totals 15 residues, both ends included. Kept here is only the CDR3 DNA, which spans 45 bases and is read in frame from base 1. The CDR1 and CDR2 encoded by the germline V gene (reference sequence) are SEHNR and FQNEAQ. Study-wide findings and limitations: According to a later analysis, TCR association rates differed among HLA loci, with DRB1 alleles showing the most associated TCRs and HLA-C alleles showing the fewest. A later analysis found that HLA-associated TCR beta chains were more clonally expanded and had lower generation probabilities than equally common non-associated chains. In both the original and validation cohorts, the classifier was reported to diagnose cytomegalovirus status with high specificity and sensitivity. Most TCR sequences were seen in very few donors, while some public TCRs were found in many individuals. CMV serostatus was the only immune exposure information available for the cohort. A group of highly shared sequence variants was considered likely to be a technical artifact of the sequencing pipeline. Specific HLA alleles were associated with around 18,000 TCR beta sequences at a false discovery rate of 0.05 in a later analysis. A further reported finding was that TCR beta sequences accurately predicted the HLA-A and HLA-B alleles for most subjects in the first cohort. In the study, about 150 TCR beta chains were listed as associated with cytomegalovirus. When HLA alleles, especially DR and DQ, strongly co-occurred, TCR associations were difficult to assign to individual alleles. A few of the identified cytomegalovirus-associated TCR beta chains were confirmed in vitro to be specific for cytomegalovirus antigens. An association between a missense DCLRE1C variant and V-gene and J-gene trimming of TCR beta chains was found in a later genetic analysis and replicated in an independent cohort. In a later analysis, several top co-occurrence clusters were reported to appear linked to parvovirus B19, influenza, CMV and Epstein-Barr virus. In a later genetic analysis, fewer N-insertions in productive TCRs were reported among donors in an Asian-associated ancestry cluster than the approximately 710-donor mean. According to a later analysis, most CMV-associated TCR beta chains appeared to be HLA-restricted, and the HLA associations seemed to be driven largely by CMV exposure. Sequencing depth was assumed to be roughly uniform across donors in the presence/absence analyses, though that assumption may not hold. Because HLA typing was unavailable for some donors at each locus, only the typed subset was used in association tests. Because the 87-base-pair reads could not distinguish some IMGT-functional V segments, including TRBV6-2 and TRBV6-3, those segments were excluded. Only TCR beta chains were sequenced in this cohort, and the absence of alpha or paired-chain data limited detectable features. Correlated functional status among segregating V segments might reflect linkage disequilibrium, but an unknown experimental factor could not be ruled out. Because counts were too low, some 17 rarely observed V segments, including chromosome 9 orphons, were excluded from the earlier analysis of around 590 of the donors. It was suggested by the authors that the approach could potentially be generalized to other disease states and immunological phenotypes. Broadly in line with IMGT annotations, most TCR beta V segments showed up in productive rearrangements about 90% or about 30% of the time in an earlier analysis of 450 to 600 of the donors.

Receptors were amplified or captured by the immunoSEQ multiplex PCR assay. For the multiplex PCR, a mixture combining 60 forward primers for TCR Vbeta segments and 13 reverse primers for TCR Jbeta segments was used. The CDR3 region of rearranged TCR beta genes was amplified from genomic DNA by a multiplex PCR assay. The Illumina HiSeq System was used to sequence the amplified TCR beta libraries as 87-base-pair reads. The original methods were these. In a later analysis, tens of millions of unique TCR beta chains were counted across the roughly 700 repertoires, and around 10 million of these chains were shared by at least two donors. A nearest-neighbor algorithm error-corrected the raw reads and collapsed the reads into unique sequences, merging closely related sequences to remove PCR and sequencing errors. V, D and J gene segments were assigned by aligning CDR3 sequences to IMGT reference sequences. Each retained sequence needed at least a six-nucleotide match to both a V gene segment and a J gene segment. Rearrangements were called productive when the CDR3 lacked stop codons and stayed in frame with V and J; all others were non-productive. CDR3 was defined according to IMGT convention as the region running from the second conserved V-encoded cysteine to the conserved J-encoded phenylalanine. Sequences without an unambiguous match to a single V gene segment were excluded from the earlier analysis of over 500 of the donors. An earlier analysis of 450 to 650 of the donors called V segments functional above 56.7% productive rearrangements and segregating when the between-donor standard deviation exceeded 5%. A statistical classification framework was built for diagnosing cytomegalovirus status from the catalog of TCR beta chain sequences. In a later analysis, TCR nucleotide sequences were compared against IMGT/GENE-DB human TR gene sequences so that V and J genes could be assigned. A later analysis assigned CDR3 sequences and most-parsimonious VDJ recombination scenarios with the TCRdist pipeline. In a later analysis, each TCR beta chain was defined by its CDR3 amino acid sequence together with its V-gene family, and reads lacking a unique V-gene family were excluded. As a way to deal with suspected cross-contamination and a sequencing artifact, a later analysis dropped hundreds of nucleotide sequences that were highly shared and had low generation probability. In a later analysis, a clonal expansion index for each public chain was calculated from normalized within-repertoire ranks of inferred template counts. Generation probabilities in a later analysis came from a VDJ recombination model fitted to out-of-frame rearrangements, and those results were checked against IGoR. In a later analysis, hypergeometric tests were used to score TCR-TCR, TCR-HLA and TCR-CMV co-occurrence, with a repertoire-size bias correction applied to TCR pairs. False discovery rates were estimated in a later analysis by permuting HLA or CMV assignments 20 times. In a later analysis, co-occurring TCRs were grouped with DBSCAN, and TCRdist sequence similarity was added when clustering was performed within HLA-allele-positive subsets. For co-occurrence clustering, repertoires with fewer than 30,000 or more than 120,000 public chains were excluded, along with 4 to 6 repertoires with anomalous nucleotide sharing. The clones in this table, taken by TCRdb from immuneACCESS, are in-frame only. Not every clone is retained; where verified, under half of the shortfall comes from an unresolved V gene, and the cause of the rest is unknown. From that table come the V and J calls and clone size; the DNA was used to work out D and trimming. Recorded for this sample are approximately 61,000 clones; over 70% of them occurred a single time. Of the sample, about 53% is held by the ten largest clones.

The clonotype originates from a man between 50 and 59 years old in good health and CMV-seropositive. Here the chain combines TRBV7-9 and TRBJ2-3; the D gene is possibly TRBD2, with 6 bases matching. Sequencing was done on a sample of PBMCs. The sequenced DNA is TGTTCCAGCAGCTTACTCGGGGGAGGCACAGATACGCAGTATTTG. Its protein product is CSSSLLGGGTDTQYL.